This T cell receptor beta chain was recovered during a study of neurological immune-mediated disorders. The study's findings and limits: Expanded clones shared no CDR3 amino acid sequences across subjects, suggesting private repertoires in all groups.

The time point: technical triplicate 3. Input was about a million sorted T cells, either CD4+ or CD8+. This clonotype occurred many times. Its antigen is not known. With 10-nucleotide random UMIs, 5'RACE was used to make the cDNA. Sequencing runs each generated in excess of 190 million TCR-beta sequences derived from 15-18 subjects. MiXCR, applied by TCRdb to the 5' RACE reads, yields one record per CDR3 protein. The table includes some 30,000 distinct CDR3 sequences, roughly 16% detected once. CDR3 size: 13 residues. Looked up from germline, CDR1 is MNHNY and CDR2 is SVGAGI (reference sequence). V was shortened by 2 bases and J by 6 bases, with 11 bases between the two germline ends.

The sequenced sample consisted of CD4+ T cells from blood. The V and J genes are TRBV6-6 and TRBJ2-7; D is perhaps TRBD2 (5 bases). The TCR originated in a female donor with HTLV-1-associated myelopathy (HAM/TSP). CDR3 loop: CASSYKRLREQYF. The CDR3 DNA reads as TGTGCCAGCAGTTACAAGAGACTACGCGAGCAGTACTTC.